This passage covers 18 T cell receptor beta chains from one sample sequenced in a study of spatial heterogeneity in lung cancer. Described time point: blood at routine non-recurrence follow-up after resection. TCRdb redid the calling of the 5' RACE reads with MiXCR, one entry per CDR3 protein. The sample gives roughly 24,000 distinct CDR3 sequences, about 9.8% of which show up once; roughly 20% is in the top ten. This specimen was PBMCs, taken at follow-up. The receptor set was obtained from a male donor with early-stage non-small cell lung cancer.

The chain carries TRBV15 and TRBJ1-4; TRBD1 agrees at 8 bases. Looked up from germline, CDR1 is LNHNV and CDR2 is YYDKDF (reference sequence). V shed 3 bases, J shed 6 bases, and the junction held 3 bases outside the gene matches. The CDR3 sequence is 14 residues long. CDR3: CATSRDRVDEKLFF. The CDR3 coding sequence is TGTGCCACCAGCAGGGACAGGGTGGATGAAAAACTGTTTTTT. The whole variable domain, remainder taken from reference TRBV15 and TRBJ1-4, is DAMVIQNPRYQVTQFGKPVTLSCSQTLNHNVMYWYQQKSSQAPKLLFHYYDKDFNNEADTPDNFQSRRPNTSFCFLDIRSPGLGDTAMYLCATSRDRVDEKLFFGSGTQLSVL.

This clonotype has more than one count but fewer than ten. V gene TRBV25-1 combines with J gene TRBJ2-2; D may be TRBD1 or TRBD2 (5 bases each). This CDR3 is built from 15 residues. Germline V gene lookup returns CDR1 MGHDK and CDR2 SYGVNS. The ends were cut back, 1 base at V and 5 bases at J, with 11 bases in the middle. CDR3 DNA: TGTGCCAGCAGTGAATTTGGGGGTAGAACCGGGGAGCTGTTTTTT. Amino acids: CASSEFGGRTGELFF.

This clonotype was seen a handful of times. The chain couples TRBV29-1 to TRBJ2-3, with 12 bases matching TRBD2. The CDR3 sequence is 14 residues long. The V gene end was trimmed by 3 bases and the J gene end by 5 bases; junction bases not matched to a gene: 3. Germline V gene sequence: CDR1 SQVTM, CDR2 ANQGSEA. The CDR3 DNA reads TGCAGCGTTGAGACTAGCGGGGGAGTAGATACGCAGTATTTT. Residues: CSVETSGGVDTQYF.

The chain combines TRBV28 with TRBJ2-3; possible D gene TRBD2, 6 bases. Trimming removed 3 bases at V and 4 bases at J, with 14 bases between. This CDR3 has 15 amino acids. Looked up from germline, CDR1 is MDHEN and CDR2 is SYDVKM. The CDR3 protein is CASSLASVSADTQYF. In DNA form, the CDR3 reads TGTGCCAGCAGTTTGGCTAGCGTGAGCGCAGATACGCAGTATTTT.

This clonotype was seen ten or more times. The chain has TRBV11-2 and TRBJ2-3; D may be TRBD2 (5 bases). The V and J ends lost 4 bases and 4 bases respectively, with 12 bases between them. Germline loops: CDR1 SGHAT, CDR2 FQNNGV. The CDR3 consists of 14 residues. CDR3 protein: CASSSSIGADTQYF. The CDR3 DNA reads as TGTGCCAGCAGCTCGAGCATCGGGGCAGATACGCAGTATTTT.

This clonotype came up a few times. The chain recombines TRBV9 with TRBJ2-3; 13 bases align to TRBD2. J lost 5 bases, V lost 4 bases, and 7 bases had no gene match. Germline V gene sequence: CDR1 SGDLS, CDR2 YYNGEE. This CDR3 spans 16 amino acids. CDR3 sequence reads: CASSSTSGGHGDTQYF. DNA of the CDR3: TGTGCCAGCAGCTCGACTAGCGGGGGGCATGGAGATACGCAGTATTTT.

This clonotype was counted ten times or more. CDR3: CASSGDAYEQYF. CDR3 coding DNA: TGTGCCAGCAGCGGGGACGCCTACGAGCAGTACTTC. The chain links TRBV4-2 to TRBJ2-7, with D perhaps matching TRBD1 or TRBD2 (5 bases each). CDR1 is LGHNA, CDR2 YNFKEQ, per germline. The V and J ends lost 5 bases and 2 bases respectively, with 7 bases between them. CDR3 length equals 12 residues.

This clonotype was seen more than once but under ten times. This rearrangement joins TRBV20-1 to TRBJ2-7, with D possibly called TRBD1 or TRBD2 (7 bases each). Trimming removed 2 bases from V and 2 bases from J, with 16 bases in between. The CDR3 is 15 amino acids. CDR1 is DFQATT, CDR2 SNEGSKA, per germline (reference sequence). CDR3 region: CSARRRDSGTYEQYF. CDR3 coding DNA: TGCAGTGCTAGACGGAGGGACAGCGGGACCTACGAGCAGTACTTC.

V and J are TRBV28 and TRBJ1-3; TRBD1 is a possible D gene (5 bases). Between the trimmed V and J ends, which lost 8 bases and 4 bases, there was a span of 9 bases. CDR3 length: 12 amino acids. From germline, CDR1 is MDHEN and CDR2 SYDVKM. In DNA, the CDR3 is TGTGCCAGCGGCAGGGACGGAAACACCATATATTTT. As protein: CASGRDGNTIYF.

This clonotype was seen only a few times. V is TRBV7-9 and J is TRBJ2-7; a possible D gene is TRBD1 (6 bases). Germline CDR1 and CDR2: SEHNR and FQNEAQ (reference sequence). With 2 bases removed from V and 3 bases from J, the gap between germline ends came to 11 bases. The CDR3 extends over 14 amino acids. The CDR3 region has the DNA TGTGCCAGCAGCTTATCCGGACAGTTCTACGAGCAGTACTTC. It codes for CASSLSGQFYEQYF.

The rearrangement uses TRBV20-1 and TRBJ2-7; D is unresolved. Trimming shortened V by 0 bases and J by 5 bases, and 14 bases separated the two germline ends. The length of the CDR3 is 14 residues. Germline CDR1 DFQATT, CDR2 SNEGSKA (reference sequence). In DNA, the CDR3 is TGCAGTGCTAGAGATCGGCGCGGCCACAACGAGCAGTACTTC. Translated, it gives CSARDRRGHNEQYF.

There are many counts of this clonotype. The chain is built from TRBV28 and TRBJ2-4; no definite D call. The CDR3 is 17 amino acids. V lost 5 bases to trimming and J lost 1 base, with 18 bases between them. CDR1 MDHEN and CDR2 SYDVKM come from the germline V gene. DNA of the CDR3: TGTGCCAGCAGTGGCCCGGGCTTACTCAAGGCCAAAAACATTCAGTACTTC. Its translation is CASSGPGLLKAKNIQYF.

A few counts support this clonotype. The genes are TRBV6-2 or TRBV6-3 and TRBJ1-1; 7 bases line up with TRBD1. Germline-derived CDR1 and CDR2 are MNHEY and SVGEGT. The CDR3 is 16 amino acids. J gave up 1 base and V 6 bases, and 11 bases lay outside the gene matches. In DNA, the CDR3 is TGTGCCAGCAGAAAGATCTCCGGACAGGCGAACACTGAAGCTTTCTTT. It translates to CASRKISGQANTEAFF.

This clonotype was counted many times. The chain links TRBV4-3 to TRBJ1-4; D ambiguous. The germline V gene has CDR1 LGHNA and CDR2 YSLEER. The CDR3 loop spans 16 amino acids. Trimming cost V 0 bases and J 8 bases, with 16 bases left between them. For the CDR3, the DNA is TGCGCCAGCAGCCAAGAGATTGATCTCCCGTTGGAAAAACTGTTTTTT. Amino acid sequence: CASSQEIDLPLEKLFF.

This chain links TRBV12-3 or TRBV12-4 with TRBJ2-1; 7 nucleotides agree with TRBD1. With 7 bases clipped from V and 2 bases from J, the junction kept 8 bases outside the gene matches. This CDR3 is 15 amino acids long. The CDR3 loop is CASTPGQPTYNEQFF. The CDR3 bases are TGTGCCAGCACCCCGGGACAGCCAACCTACAATGAGCAGTTCTTC.

Many counts were recorded for this clonotype. V gene TRBV11-2 combines with J gene TRBJ1-2; TRBD1 aligns across 7 bases. Germline CDR1 is SGHAT and CDR2 is FQNNGV. This CDR3 region has 20 residues. V was clipped by 0 bases and J by 0 bases; unmatched bases: 16. The CDR3 region has the DNA TGTGCCAGCAGCTTAGAGGGAGGGGGCGTTCCTAAAATCGCTAACTATGGCTACACCTTC. This sequence encodes CASSLEGGGVPKIANYGYTF.

The J gene is TRBJ1-6, the V gene TRBV9; D is perhaps TRBD1 (6 bases). The V and J ends lost 0 bases and 10 bases respectively, with 14 bases between them. From germline, CDR1 is SGDLS and CDR2 YYNGEE. This CDR3 region has 15 residues. The CDR3 DNA follows: TGTGCCAGCAGCGTAGCAGAGGGGGTTGGCTCACCCCTCCACTTT. It yields the protein CASSVAEGVGSPLHF.

This clonotype was recorded many times. The gene calls are TRBV28 and TRBJ2-7, with 11 bases lining up with TRBD2. This CDR3 contains 14 residues. The V gene end was trimmed by 5 bases and the J gene end by 1 base; junction bases not matched to a gene: 1. Germline assignment: CDR1 MDHEN and CDR2 SYDVKM. CDR3: CASSGTSGSYEQYF. The CDR3 nucleotides are TGTGCCAGCAGTGGGACTAGCGGTTCCTACGAGCAGTACTTC. Together with reference TRBV28 and TRBJ2-7, the CDR3 gives the full variable domain: DVKVTQSSRYLVKRTGEKVFLECVQDMDHENMFWYRQDPGLGLRLIYFSYDVKMKEKGDIPEGYSVSREKKERFSLILESASTNQTSMYLCASSGTSGSYEQYFGPGTRLTVT.